A single sample is the source of the 21 T cell receptor beta chains below, sequenced in a study of blood T cell repertoires in COVID-19. Measured with immunoSEQ multiplex PCR; TCRdb has only the in-frame clones, and not every one. The top ten clones hold 2% to 2.5% of a sample with about 390,000 clones, more than 75% of them seen once. Source material: peripheral blood. The receptors here all came from a woman in her sixties or seventies with COVID-19, enrolled during active disease.

This chain uses TRBV18 with TRBJ1-1, with 8 positions matching TRBD1. Germline trimming cut 1 base from V and 1 base from J; bases unmatched to any gene: 2. CDR3 length equals 15 residues. Germline V lookup: CDR1 KGHSH, CDR2 LQKENI. The CDR3 DNA reads TGTGCCAGCTCACCACGACAGGGGCAGAACACTGAAGCTTTCTTT. Encoded protein: CASSPRQGQNTEAFF.

The genes are TRBV28 and TRBJ1-2, with D maybe TRBD1 (6 bases). Germline loops: CDR1 MDHEN, CDR2 SYDVKM. This CDR3 contains 15 residues. The germline V and J ends were trimmed by 3 bases and 7 bases, with 18 bases remaining between them. As DNA, the CDR3 is TGTGCCAGCAGTTTTACAGGGCAAGGGTTTTTTGGCTACACCTTC. Amino acid sequence: CASSFTGQGFFGYTF.

The rearrangement links TRBV5-1 to TRBJ1-6; a weak D match, TRBD1 (6 bases). Trimming removed 4 bases at V and 8 bases at J, with 13 bases between. CDR3 length: 14 residues. Germline V CDR1 and CDR2: SGHRS, YFSETQ. CDR3: CASSLDRTDSPLHF. The DNA of the CDR3 is TGCGCCAGCAGCCTCGACAGGACGGATTCACCCCTCCACTTT.

The rearrangement links TRBV7-8 to TRBJ2-3; D is unclear. With 3 bases removed from V and 0 bases from J, the gap between germline ends came to 19 bases. Germline V CDR1 and CDR2: SGHVS, FQNEAQ. This CDR3 region has 18 residues. The CDR3 sequence is CASSFGGRWNPSTDTQYF. The CDR3 nucleotides are TGTGCCAGCAGCTTCGGTGGGCGTTGGAACCCTAGCACAGATACGCAGTATTTT.

V usage is TRBV7-9 and J usage is TRBJ2-7; no clear D. This CDR3 region has 12 residues. From germline, CDR1 is SEHNR and CDR2 FQNEAQ (reference sequence). V gave up 5 bases and J gave up 3 bases, with 8 bases separating them. The CDR3: CASSTRNYEQYF. The CDR3 DNA sequence: TGTGCCAGCAGCACAAGAAACTACGAGCAGTACTTC. Using reference TRBV7-9 and TRBJ2-7 for the parts outside the CDR3, the full variable domain is DTGVSQNPRHKITKRGQNVTFRCDPISEHNRLYWYRQTLGQGPEFLTYFQNEAQLEKSRLLSDRFSAERPKGSFSTLEIQRTEQGDSAMYLCASSTRNYEQYFGPGTRLTVT.

With regard to this clone: Other DNA sequences of this sample code for an identical CDR3. The chain couples TRBV18 to TRBJ1-1; D is undetermined. The CDR3 totals 13 residues. With 2 bases removed from V and 2 bases from J, the gap between germline ends came to 6 bases. Germline V gives CDR1 KGHSH, CDR2 LQKENI. The CDR3 spells CASSPTRNTEAFF. CDR3 nucleotides: TGTGCCAGCTCACCAACACGAAACACTGAAGCTTTCTTT.

The chain links TRBV28 to TRBJ1-1; D remains ambiguous. Germline V gene data show CDR1 as MDHEN and CDR2 as SYDVKM. Between the trimmed V and J ends, which lost 1 base and 0 bases, there was a span of 3 bases. The CDR3 runs 13 residues. The CDR3 reads CASSLYMNTEAFF. The CDR3 DNA is TGTGCCAGCAGTTTATACATGAACACTGAAGCTTTCTTT.

This chain links TRBV18 with TRBJ1-2; no firm D call. Trimming pared 3 bases from V and 0 bases from J, leaving 8 bases between. Germline V gene sequence: CDR1 KGHSH, CDR2 LQKENI. There are 14 residues in the CDR3. The CDR3 bases are TGTGCCAGCTCACCGGAGGGAGCTAACTATGGCTACACCTTC. It yields the protein CASSPEGANYGYTF.

The genes are TRBV7-9 and TRBJ2-1; D is perhaps TRBD1 (6 bases). V was cut by 1 base and J by 3 bases, with 10 bases left in between. The length of the CDR3 is 15 residues. Germline V lookup: CDR1 SEHNR, CDR2 FQNEAQ (reference sequence). This chain's CDR3 is CASSLVTGSYNEQFF. The CDR3 DNA is TGTGCCAGCAGCTTAGTTACAGGGAGCTACAATGAGCAGTTCTTC. The full variable domain, completed using reference TRBV7-9 and TRBJ2-1, is DTGVSQNPRHKITKRGQNVTFRCDPISEHNRLYWYRQTLGQGPEFLTYFQNEAQLEKSRLLSDRFSAERPKGSFSTLEIQRTEQGDSAMYLCASSLVTGSYNEQFFGPGTRLTVL.

V is TRBV9 and J is TRBJ2-1; 11 positions agree with TRBD2. This CDR3 is 15 amino acids long. Trimming at V came to 3 bases and at J to 5 bases, leaving 4 bases not matched to a gene. Germline-derived CDR1 and CDR2 are SGDLS and YYNGEE. This chain's CDR3 is CASSELAGVNNEQFF. CDR3 DNA: TGTGCCAGCAGCGAACTAGCGGGGGTGAACAATGAGCAGTTCTTC.

This clone was detected only once. The genes are TRBV7-9 and TRBJ1-1, with D maybe TRBD1 (6 bases). The CDR3 contains 13 residues. Between the trimmed V and J ends, which lost 3 bases and 7 bases, there was a span of 12 bases. From germline, CDR1 is SEHNR and CDR2 FQNEAQ (reference sequence). This CDR3 is CASSLEQGLEAFF. The CDR3 DNA reads as TGTGCCAGCAGCTTGGAACAGGGTCTTGAAGCTTTCTTT.

The CDR3 reads CASSSRQGGAEAFF. The DNA for the CDR3 is TGTGCCAGCAGCTCGCGACAGGGAGGCGCTGAAGCTTTCTTT. The gene calls are TRBV4-2 and TRBJ1-1, with 7 positions matching TRBD1. Germline assignment: CDR1 LGHNA and CDR2 YNFKEQ. Trimming cost V 5 bases and J 6 bases; bases outside gene matches: 9. This CDR3 has 14 amino acids.

This clone occurred a few times. The V call is TRBV6-5, the J call TRBJ1-2; D remains ambiguous. The CDR3 consists of 15 residues. CDR1 is MNHEY, CDR2 SVGAGI, per germline. With 0 bases removed from V and 8 bases from J, the gap between germline ends came to 16 bases. CDR3 DNA: TGTGCCAGCAGTTACTCGAGTGCGGTATTAGGCGGCTACACCTTC. Translating gives CASSYSSAVLGGYTF.

The chain uses TRBV18 and TRBJ1-2, with TRBD1 matching 10 bases. The CDR3 is made up of 16 amino acids. Trimming at V came to 3 bases and at J to 4 bases, leaving 8 bases not matched to a gene. Germline assignment: CDR1 KGHSH and CDR2 LQKENI. The CDR3 spells CASSPADRGRRYGYTF. The CDR3 region has the DNA TGTGCCAGCTCACCGGCTGACAGGGGGCGCCGCTATGGCTACACCTTC.

The chain carries TRBV5-6 and TRBJ1-6, with 9 bases matching TRBD1. The trim removed 4 bases at V and 0 bases at J, leaving 5 bases unmatched. The CDR3 runs to 17 residues. Germline values: CDR1 SGHDT, CDR2 YYEEEE. The CDR3 bases are TGTGCCAGCAGCAACGACAGGGGGAGCTCCTATAATTCACCCCTCCACTTT. Its protein is CASSNDRGSSYNSPLHF.

The chain links TRBV5-4 to TRBJ1-6; D unresolved. V lost 2 bases and J lost 9, with 15 bases in between. This CDR3 spans 15 amino acids. Per the germline V gene, CDR1 is SGHNT and CDR2 is YYREEE (reference sequence). CDR3 coding DNA: TGTGCCAGCAGCTTAGCGCGACCTGAGGGTTCACCCCTCCACTTT. Translation: CASSLARPEGSPLHF.

In this sample, this clone turned up a few times. The chain is built from TRBV19 and TRBJ1-1, with 7 nucleotides matching TRBD1. The CDR3 extends over 14 amino acids. CDR1 and CDR2 (germline): LNHDA, SQIVND (reference sequence). V lost 8 bases to trimming and J lost 5 bases; unmatched junction nucleotides: 11. CDR3 nucleotides: TGTGCCAGTTCTGACAGGGCACGACGTACTGAAGCTTTCTTT. Residues: CASSDRARRTEAFF. Filled out from reference TRBV19 and TRBJ1-1, the complete variable domain reads DGGITQSPKYLFRKEGQNVTLSCEQNLNHDAMYWYRQDPGQGLRLIYYSQIVNDFQKGDIAEGYSVSREKKESFPLTVTSAQKNPTAFYLCASSDRARRTEAFFGQGTRLTVV.

The rearrangement links TRBV6-5 to TRBJ2-7, with 9 nucleotides matching TRBD1. V gave up 6 bases and J gave up 2 bases; unmatched junction bases: 8. The CDR3 is 15 amino acids. Germline lookup yields CDR1 MNHEY and CDR2 SVGAGI. The CDR3 reads CASSQDRGSTYEQYF. In nucleotides, the CDR3 is TGTGCCAGCAGCCAGGACAGGGGTAGCACCTACGAGCAGTACTTC.

V and J are TRBV7-2 and TRBJ2-4, with D possibly being TRBD2 (6 bases). Germline V gene data show CDR1 as SGHTA and CDR2 as FQGNSA. The CDR3 has 17 residues. V shed 0 bases and J shed 1 base, with 13 bases lying between them. The CDR3 DNA sequence: TGTGCCAGCAGCTTAGCGGCCGGAGGGGCTGCCAAAAACATTCAGTACTTC. Encoded protein: CASSLAAGGAAKNIQYF. Full variable domain (outside the CDR3, taken from reference TRBV7-2 and TRBJ2-4): GAGVSQSPSNKVTEKGKDVELRCDPISGHTALYWYRQSLGQGLEFLIYFQGNSAPDKSGLPSDRFSAERTGGSVSTLTIQRTQQEDSAVYLCASSLAAGGAAKNIQYFGAGTRLSVL.

The chain is built from TRBV5-8 and TRBJ2-7; a possible D gene is TRBD2 (5 bases). Between the trimmed V and J ends, which lost 4 bases and 0 bases, there was a span of 11 bases. CDR3 length equals 14 residues. The germline CDR1 and CDR2 sequences are SGHTS and YDEGEE. DNA for the CDR3: TGTGCCAGCAGCCGGGGTCCGAGCTCCTACGAGCAGTACTTC. Its protein is CASSRGPSSYEQYF.

This clone showed up many times. The rearrangement links TRBV29-1 to TRBJ2-7; a weak D match, TRBD1 (5 bases). Trimming cost V 4 bases and J 6 bases, with 16 bases left between them. Germline values: CDR1 SQVTM, CDR2 ANQGSEA. The CDR3 totals 13 residues. The DNA for the CDR3 is TGCAGCGTTGTGTTAGCAGGGCAGCGCGAGCAGTACTTC. As protein: CSVVLAGQREQYF.